This T cell receptor beta chain originates from a study of blood T cell repertoires in COVID-19. Assay: immunoSEQ multiplex PCR; the TCRdb copy retains only in-frame clones and omits some. The sample has 200,000 to 250,000 clones, roughly 80% seen once. Germline V gene sequence: CDR1 LNHDA, CDR2 SQIVND (reference sequence). J lost 0 bases, V lost 2 bases, and 10 bases had no gene match. This CDR3 has 19 residues. This chain connects TRBV19 to TRBJ1-6; 7 bases fit TRBD1. The sequenced sample consisted of peripheral blood. This TCR came from a woman aged 18-29 years with acute or convalescent COVID-19. The CDR3 reads CASSIRLDRIGSYNSPLHF. In DNA, the CDR3 is TGTGCCAGTAGTATACGGTTGGACAGGATTGGCTCCTATAATTCACCCCTCCACTTT.